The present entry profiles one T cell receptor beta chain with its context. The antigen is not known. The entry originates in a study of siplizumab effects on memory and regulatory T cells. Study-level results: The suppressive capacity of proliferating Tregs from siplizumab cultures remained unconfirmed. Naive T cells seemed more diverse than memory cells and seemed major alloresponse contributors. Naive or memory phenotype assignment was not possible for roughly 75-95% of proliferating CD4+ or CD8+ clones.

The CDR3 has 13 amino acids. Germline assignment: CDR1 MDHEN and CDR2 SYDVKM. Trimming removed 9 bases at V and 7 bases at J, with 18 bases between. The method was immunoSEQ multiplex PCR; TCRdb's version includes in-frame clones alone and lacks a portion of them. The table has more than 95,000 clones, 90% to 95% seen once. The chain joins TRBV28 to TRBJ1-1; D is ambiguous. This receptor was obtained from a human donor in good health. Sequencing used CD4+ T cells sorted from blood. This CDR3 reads CASHIKMVGEAFF. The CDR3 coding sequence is TGTGCCAGTCACATTAAGATGGTCGGTGAAGCTTTCTTT.